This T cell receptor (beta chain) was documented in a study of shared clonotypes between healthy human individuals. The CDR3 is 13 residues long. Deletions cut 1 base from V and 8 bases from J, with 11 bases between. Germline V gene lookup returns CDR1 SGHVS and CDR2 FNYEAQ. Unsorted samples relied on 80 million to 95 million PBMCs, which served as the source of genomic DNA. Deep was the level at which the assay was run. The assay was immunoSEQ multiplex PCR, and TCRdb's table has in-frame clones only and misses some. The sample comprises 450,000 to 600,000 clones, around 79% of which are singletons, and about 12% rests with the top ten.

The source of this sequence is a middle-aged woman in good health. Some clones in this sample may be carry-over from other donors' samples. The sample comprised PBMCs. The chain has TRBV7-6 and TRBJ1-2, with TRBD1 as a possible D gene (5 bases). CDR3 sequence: CASSLGQGTGYTF. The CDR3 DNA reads TGTGCCAGCAGCTTAGGGCAGGGCACGGGCTACACCTTC.